Listed here is a single TCR beta chain. What antigen it recognizes has not been identified. Base qualities are not recorded, but no much larger clone differs from it by a single base. These data are taken from a study of shared clonotypes between healthy human individuals (dated by TCRdb to about 2020). Some background on the complete study: A few men and two women, aged 18 to 49 years, made up the cohort. Each donor's leukapheresis produced roughly between about 0.8 and 8.9 billion PBMCs. Per donor, three plates each were used for CD4 naive and CD4 memory, two for CD8 naive, and one for CD8 memory. The study deeply sequenced blood TCR repertoires of about 5 healthy adults to estimate repertoire size and the extent of clonotype sharing between individuals. To increase sequencing depth and limit assay-specific biases, TCR repertoire library preparation and sequencing were carried out by different laboratories using diverse techniques.

The CDR3 spans 14 residues, from the cysteine through the phenylalanine. Solely the CDR3 DNA is kept, with 42 bases framed from the first base. Clipping removes 8 bases from V and 4 bases from J, with 3 as the unmatched junction base count. In the germline V gene, CDR1 corresponds to MDHEN and CDR2 to SYDVKM. Points the paper makes about the study in general: Naive subsets generally had larger estimated clonotype richness than memory subsets did. Sampling was limited to blood, and TCR repertoires in tissue likely differ from TCR repertoires in blood. Because the study included a small number of donors, the genetic and exposure-history diversity represented was limited. Pairwise subsampling indicated that sequencing depth was expected to affect the degree of clonotype sharing among donors. Rarefaction of sorted-subset datasets indicated incomplete sequencing despite the large sequencing depth. When four donors were compared, the shared fraction of clonotypes was around 5% for naive CD4, around 4% for naive CD8, roughly 2.5% for memory CD4, and less than 0.5% for memory CD8. Compared with non-shared clonotypes, the clonotypes found in all four sorted-subset donors had higher generation probabilities.

Healthy HIV-negative adults with no recently reported acute infections or vaccinations were included as donors. Only Caucasian adults living in Nashville, Tennessee, USA were represented among the donors. CD4+ T cells were enriched through magnetic negative selection, after which naive cells were positively selected on CD45RA and the remaining negative fraction served as the memory subset. Blood was collected by leukapheresis, and PBMCs were isolated by Ficoll-Histopaque density gradient centrifugation and then cryopreserved in liquid nitrogen vapor phase. Analytical flow cytometry was used to check the purity and quantity of every magnetically sorted T cell population. Genomic DNA was isolated from each sorted fraction and quantified by UV absorbance on a Nanodrop 2000c. Using the deep immunoSEQ assay, TCR CDR3 regions were amplified from genomic DNA by multiplex PCR. For each cell subset, the extracted genomic DNA was distributed evenly across all wells of several immunoSEQ 96-well plates, and each plate served as one replicate. Each replicate PCR for sorted subsets received roughly 0.2 ug genomic DNA, equal to tens of thousands of T cell genomes. Purified libraries were quantified with a Qubit 3.0 fluorometer, sized on a Bioanalyzer 2100, and re-quantified with the KAPA Library Quantification kit. Every immunoSEQ 96-well plate was sequenced on a dedicated single-read 150-cycle Illumina NextSeq 550 flow cell. Per the original workflow: Because only junctional sequences without quality scores were contained in the immunoSEQ output, filtering matching that applied to full-length reads could not be performed. To assign V/J genes and CDR3, sequences were annotated using PyIR, a Python wrapper for IgBLAST v1.9, with IMGT germline references. Reads with weak V/J assignments (E-value above 1e-6), missing CDR3, stop codons, out-of-frame junctions, or ambiguous translated residues were removed. A V3J clonotype was defined by an identical inferred V gene, J gene, and CDR3 amino acid sequence. Percentage overlap between repertoires was calculated by dividing the number of shared unique clonotypes by the size of the smaller repertoire. RTK rarefaction, the Chao1 estimator, and Recon v2.1 estimates of unobserved clonotypes were used to assess repertoire richness. For all TCRbeta clonotypes obtained by the gDNA method from several donors, generation probabilities were computed with OLGA. TCRdb re-hosts the immuneACCESS table, in-frame sequences only. Its copies lack some clones; in the studies checked, an unresolved V gene accounts for under half of them, and the cause for the rest is not known. V and J calls plus clone size are reproduced from that table; the DNA served to infer D and trimming. The sample has 1.4 million or so clones on record, around 98.5% of them singletons. Together, the top ten hold about 0.4% of the sample.

The rearranged chain carries TRBV28 and TRBJ2-2; the junction holds 11 bases that match TRBD2. The clonotype originates from a man aged 25-45 years in good health. The sequenced material came from naive CD4+ T cells sorted from blood. The cell subset or site tag for this specimen amounts to: CD45RA+ positively selected. At the DNA level, the sequence is TGTGCCAGCCTAGCGGGAGGACTCACCGGGGAGCTGTTTTTT. Its translation reads: CASLAGGLTGELFF.